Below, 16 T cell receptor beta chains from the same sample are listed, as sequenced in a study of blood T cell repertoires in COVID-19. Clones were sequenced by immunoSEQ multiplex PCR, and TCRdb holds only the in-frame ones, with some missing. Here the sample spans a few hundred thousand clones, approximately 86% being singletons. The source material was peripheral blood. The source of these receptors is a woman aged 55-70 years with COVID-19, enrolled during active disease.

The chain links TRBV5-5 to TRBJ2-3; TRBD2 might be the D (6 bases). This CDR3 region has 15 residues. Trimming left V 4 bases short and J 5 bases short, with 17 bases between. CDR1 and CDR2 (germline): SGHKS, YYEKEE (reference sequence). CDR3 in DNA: TGTGCCAGCAGCCCTCGATCGGGGGTTGAAGATACGCAGTATTTT. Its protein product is CASSPRSGVEDTQYF.

In DNA form, the CDR3 reads TGTGCCAGCAGTGACCTCGACAATGAGCAGTTCTTC. Protein sequence: CASSDLDNEQFF. The V call is TRBV2, the J call TRBJ2-1; D uncertain. The V gene lost 3 bases and the J gene lost 5 bases, with 5 bases spanning the gap. CDR1 and CDR2 (germline): SNHLY, FYNNEI. The CDR3 is 12 residues long.

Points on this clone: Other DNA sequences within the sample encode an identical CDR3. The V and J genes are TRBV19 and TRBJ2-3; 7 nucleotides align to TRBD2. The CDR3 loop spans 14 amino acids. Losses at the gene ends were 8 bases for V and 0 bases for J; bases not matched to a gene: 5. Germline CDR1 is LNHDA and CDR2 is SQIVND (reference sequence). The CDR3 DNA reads TGTGCCAGTTCACGGGGGGTAAGCACAGATACGCAGTATTTT. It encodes CASSRGVSTDTQYF.

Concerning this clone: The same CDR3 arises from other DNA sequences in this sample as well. The CDR3 DNA is TGTGCCAGCAGTCAGGGAAACTATGGCTACACCTTC. It encodes CASSQGNYGYTF. The V call is TRBV6-5, the J call TRBJ1-2, with D possibly matching TRBD1 (5 bases). The CDR3 runs 12 residues. CDR1 is MNHEY, CDR2 SVGAGI, per germline. V dropped 5 bases and J dropped 2 bases, with 6 bases sitting between them.

Written as DNA, the CDR3 is TGTGCCAGCAGCCGACGGGACAGCTACGAGCAGTACTTC. It codes for CASSRRDSYEQYF. The chain employs TRBV14 and TRBJ2-7; 7 positions match TRBD1. Germline values: CDR1 SGHDN, CDR2 FVKESK. The CDR3 totals 13 residues. V lost 4 bases and J lost 3; bases outside the gene matches: 3.

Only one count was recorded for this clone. The DNA for the CDR3 is TGTGCCAGCAGCTTGGAACCAGGGAGGTATGGCTACACCTTC. Translated, it gives CASSLEPGRYGYTF. The chain employs TRBV5-8 and TRBJ1-2; D possibly corresponds to TRBD1 (5 bases). From germline, CDR1 is SGHTS and CDR2 YDEGEE. Trimming stripped 0 bases from V and 5 bases from J, with 11 bases between. The CDR3 consists of 14 residues.

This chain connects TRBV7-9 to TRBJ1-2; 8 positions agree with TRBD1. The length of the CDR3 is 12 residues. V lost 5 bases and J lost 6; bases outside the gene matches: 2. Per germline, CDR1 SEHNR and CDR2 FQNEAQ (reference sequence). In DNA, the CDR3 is TGTGCCAGCAGCAGGACAGGGCATGGCTACACCTTC. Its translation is CASSRTGHGYTF.

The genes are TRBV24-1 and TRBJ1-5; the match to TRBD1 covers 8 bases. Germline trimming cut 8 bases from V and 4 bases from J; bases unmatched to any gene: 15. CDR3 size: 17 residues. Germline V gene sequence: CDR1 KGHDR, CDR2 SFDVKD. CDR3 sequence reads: CATKNDAGQAVNQPQHF. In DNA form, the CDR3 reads TGTGCCACCAAGAATGATGCGGGACAGGCGGTAAATCAGCCCCAGCATTTT.

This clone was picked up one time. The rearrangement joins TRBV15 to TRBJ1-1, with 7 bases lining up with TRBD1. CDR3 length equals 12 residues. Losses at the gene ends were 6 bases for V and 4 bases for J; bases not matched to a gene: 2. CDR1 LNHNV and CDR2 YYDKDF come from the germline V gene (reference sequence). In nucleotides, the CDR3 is TGTGCCACCAGGACAGGGTTCACTGAAGCTTTCTTT. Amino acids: CATRTGFTEAFF. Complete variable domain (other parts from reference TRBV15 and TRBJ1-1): DAMVIQNPRYQVTQFGKPVTLSCSQTLNHNVMYWYQQKSSQAPKLLFHYYDKDFNNEADTPDNFQSRRPNTSFCFLDIRSPGLGDTAMYLCATRTGFTEAFFGQGTRLTVV.

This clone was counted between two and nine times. The CDR3 is CASRHPEGTGSRFGYTF. The CDR3 bases are TGTGCCAGCAGGCATCCCGAGGGGACAGGGTCTAGATTTGGCTACACCTTC. The chain uses TRBV4-2 and TRBJ1-2; 9 bases match TRBD1. Germline CDR1 is LGHNA and CDR2 is YNFKEQ. The CDR3 totals 17 residues. The trim removed 6 bases at V and 7 bases at J, leaving 18 bases unmatched.

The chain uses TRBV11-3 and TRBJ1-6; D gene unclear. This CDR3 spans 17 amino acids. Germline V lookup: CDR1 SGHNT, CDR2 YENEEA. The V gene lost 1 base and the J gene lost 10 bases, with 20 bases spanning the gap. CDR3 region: CASSLVEWPDSHSPLHF. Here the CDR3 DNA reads TGTGCCAGCAGCTTAGTAGAATGGCCGGACTCTCACTCACCCCTCCACTTT.

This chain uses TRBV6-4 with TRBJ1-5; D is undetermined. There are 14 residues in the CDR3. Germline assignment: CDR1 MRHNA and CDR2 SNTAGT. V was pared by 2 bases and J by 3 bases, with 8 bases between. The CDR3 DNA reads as TGTGCCAGCAGTGACGTAGCGTTCAATCAGCCCCAGCATTTT. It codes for CASSDVAFNQPQHF.

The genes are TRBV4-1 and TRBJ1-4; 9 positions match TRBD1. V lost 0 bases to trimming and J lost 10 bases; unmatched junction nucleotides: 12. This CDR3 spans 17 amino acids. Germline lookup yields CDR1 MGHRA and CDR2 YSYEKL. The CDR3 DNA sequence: TGCGCCAGCAGCCAAGACAGTATAGACAGGGGGTATGGAAAACTGTTTTTT. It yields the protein CASSQDSIDRGYGKLFF.

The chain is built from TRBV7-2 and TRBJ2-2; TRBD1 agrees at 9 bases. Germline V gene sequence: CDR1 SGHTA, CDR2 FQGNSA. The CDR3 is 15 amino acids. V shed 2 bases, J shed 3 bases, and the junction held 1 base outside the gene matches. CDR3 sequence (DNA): TGTGCCAGCAGCTTACGGACAGGGGACACCGGGGAGCTGTTTTTT. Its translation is CASSLRTGDTGELFF.

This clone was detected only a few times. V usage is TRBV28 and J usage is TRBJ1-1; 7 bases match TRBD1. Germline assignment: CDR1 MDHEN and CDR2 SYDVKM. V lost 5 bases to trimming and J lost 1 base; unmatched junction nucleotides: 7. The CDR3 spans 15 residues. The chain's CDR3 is CASSPGTARNTEAFF. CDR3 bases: TGTGCCAGCAGTCCGGGGACAGCAAGGAACACTGAAGCTTTCTTT.

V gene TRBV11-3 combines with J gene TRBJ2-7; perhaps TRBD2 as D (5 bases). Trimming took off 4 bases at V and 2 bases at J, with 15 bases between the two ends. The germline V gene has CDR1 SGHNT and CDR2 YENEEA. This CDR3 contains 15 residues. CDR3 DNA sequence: TGTGCCAGCAGCTCCCCCGACGGAGGCCCCTACGAGCAGTACTTC. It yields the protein CASSSPDGGPYEQYF.